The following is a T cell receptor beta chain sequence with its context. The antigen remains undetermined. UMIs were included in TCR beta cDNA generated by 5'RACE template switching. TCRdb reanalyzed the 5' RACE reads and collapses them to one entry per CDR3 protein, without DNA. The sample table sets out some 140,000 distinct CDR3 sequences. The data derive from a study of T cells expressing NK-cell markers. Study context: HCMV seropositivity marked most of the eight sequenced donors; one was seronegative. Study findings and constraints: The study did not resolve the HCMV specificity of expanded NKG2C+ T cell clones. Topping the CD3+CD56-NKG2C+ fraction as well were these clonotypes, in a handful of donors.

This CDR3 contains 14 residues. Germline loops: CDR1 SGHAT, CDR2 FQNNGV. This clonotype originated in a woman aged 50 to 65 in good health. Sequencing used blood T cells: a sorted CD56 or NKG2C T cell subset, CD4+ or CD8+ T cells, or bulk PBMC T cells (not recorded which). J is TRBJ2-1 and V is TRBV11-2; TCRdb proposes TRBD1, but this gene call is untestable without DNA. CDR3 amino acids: CASSRPGSPDEQFF.